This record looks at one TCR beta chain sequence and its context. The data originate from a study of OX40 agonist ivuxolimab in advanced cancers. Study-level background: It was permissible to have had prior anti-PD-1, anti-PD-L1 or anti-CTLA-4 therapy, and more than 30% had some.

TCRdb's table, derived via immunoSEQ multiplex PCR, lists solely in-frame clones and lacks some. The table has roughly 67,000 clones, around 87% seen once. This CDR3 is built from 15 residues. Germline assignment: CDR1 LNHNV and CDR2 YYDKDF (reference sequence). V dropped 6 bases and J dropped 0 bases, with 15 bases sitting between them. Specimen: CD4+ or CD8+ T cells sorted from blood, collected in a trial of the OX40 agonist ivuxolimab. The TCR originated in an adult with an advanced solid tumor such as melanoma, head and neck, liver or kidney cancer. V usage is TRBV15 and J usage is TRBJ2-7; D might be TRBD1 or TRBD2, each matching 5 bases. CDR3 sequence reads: CATSSWDLGSYEQYF. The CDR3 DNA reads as TGTGCCACCAGTTCTTGGGACCTCGGCTCCTACGAGCAGTACTTC.